What follows are 10 T cell receptor beta chains derived from one specimen sequenced in a study of blood T cell repertoires in COVID-19. This table comes from immunoSEQ multiplex PCR, and its TCRdb copy is limited to in-frame clones, with some not included. The table lists some 200,000 clones, around 80% of them singletons. Sequencing was carried out using peripheral blood. All receptors come from a young man with active or convalescent COVID-19.

The J gene is TRBJ1-6, the V gene TRBV3-1 (or the pseudogene TRBV3-2), with a weak D call TRBD1 (6 bases). Germline V lookup: CDR1 LGHDT, CDR2 YNNKEL (reference sequence). The ends were cut back, 0 bases at V and 8 bases at J, with 17 bases in the middle. There are 17 residues in the CDR3. Here the CDR3 DNA reads TGTGCCAGCAGCCAAGACCATACGACAGGCCCCGATTCACCCCTCCACTTT. It yields the protein CASSQDHTTGPDSPLHF.

V gene TRBV6-5 combines with J gene TRBJ1-6; D gene uncertain. From germline, CDR1 is MNHEY and CDR2 SVGAGI. The V end was cut by 8 bases, the J end by 7 bases, with 18 bases between. The CDR3 extends over 15 amino acids. The CDR3: CASGPRTGRNSPLHF. CDR3 bases: TGTGCCAGCGGGCCCCGGACGGGGAGGAATTCACCCCTCCACTTT.

This chain joins TRBV27 and TRBJ1-2; 12 bases are shared with TRBD1. The CDR3 length is 15 residues. Per germline, CDR1 MNHEY and CDR2 SMNVEV (reference sequence). V lost 3 bases and J lost 5; bases outside the gene matches: 4. CDR3 sequence reads: CASSLGQGARYGYTF. Here the CDR3 DNA reads TGTGCCAGCAGTTTGGGACAGGGGGCCCGTTATGGCTACACCTTC.

The chain uses TRBV12-3 or TRBV12-4 and TRBJ2-7; TRBD2 might be the D (5 bases). This CDR3 region has 13 residues. Deletions cut 0 bases from V and 4 bases from J, with 7 bases between. CDR3 nucleotides: TGTGCCAGCAGTTTAGCGCCGGGGTACGAGCAGTACGTC. It encodes CASSLAPGYEQYV.

J is TRBJ2-2 and V is TRBV5-6, with 15 bases matching TRBD2. V shed 4 bases and J 2 bases; nucleotides not matched to a gene: 6. Germline CDR1 reads SGHDT; CDR2 reads YYEEEE. The CDR3 is made up of 18 amino acids. CDR3 nucleotide sequence: TGTGCCAGCAGCCCCCTGGGACTAGCGGGAGGAAACACCGGGGAGCTGTTTTTT. Its translation: CASSPLGLAGGNTGELFF.

Regarding this clone: The junction does not match germline at one end; this may be a read error. The genes are TRBV7-7 and TRBJ1-1, with a tentative D call TRBD1 (6 bases). Germline assignment: CDR1 SSHAT and CDR2 FNYEAQ (reference sequence). This CDR3 is 14 amino acids long. The CDR3 DNA reads TGTGCTAGCAGCCCGACAGGCTTGAACACTGAAGCTTTCTTT. Amino acid sequence: CASSPTGLNTEAFF.

The chain recombines TRBV30 with TRBJ1-2; 9 bases agree with TRBD1. Germline-derived CDR1 and CDR2 are GTSNPN and SVGIG (reference sequence). The V gene end was trimmed by 5 bases and the J gene end by 7 bases; junction bases not matched to a gene: 5. CDR3 length: 12 amino acids. CDR3 amino acids: CAWVQGAPGYTF. For the CDR3, the DNA is TGTGCCTGGGTACAGGGGGCGCCTGGCTACACCTTC.

The chain carries TRBV11-2 and TRBJ2-3; 10 positions match TRBD2. This CDR3 contains 16 residues. The ends lost 2 bases at V and 5 bases at J; junction bases unmatched: 7. Germline CDR1 is SGHAT and CDR2 is FQNNGV. CDR3 DNA sequence: TGTGCCAGCAGCTTAAGCCAGCGGGGGGGAGTAGATACGCAGTATTTT. This translates into CASSLSQRGGVDTQYF.

This rearrangement joins TRBV19 to TRBJ2-5, with D possibly TRBD1 on 6 matching bases. The CDR3 runs to 13 residues. V lost 7 bases and J 4 bases, leaving 13 bases between the germline ends. Germline loops: CDR1 LNHDA, CDR2 SQIVND (reference sequence). For the CDR3, the DNA is TGTGCCAGTACCTCGACAGGCAGAGAGACCCAGTACTTC. It is translated as CASTSTGRETQYF.

The chain carries TRBV15 and TRBJ2-1; 7 bases match TRBD2. The CDR3 length is 19 residues. Germline CDR1 reads LNHNV; CDR2 reads YYDKDF (reference sequence). V lost 0 bases, J lost 4 bases, and 15 bases stayed unmatched. In DNA form, the CDR3 reads TGTGCCACCAGCAGAGATGGCCCGCGCGGGAGCGGAGGTTACAATGAGCAGTTCTTC. This encodes CATSRDGPRGSGGYNEQFF.